This is a list of T cell receptor beta chains from one sample in a study of a mutant IDH1 vaccine in newly diagnosed glioma. Using immunoSEQ multiplex PCR, the repertoire was profiled, and TCRdb retains in-frame clones only, with some absent. The sample consists of approximately 36,000 clones, 78% of them appearing once. Sequences were derived from PBMCs, sampled from a glioma patient treated with radiotherapy, temozolomide or both. The receptors come from a man aged 40-49 years with glioma. Some clones in this sample may be carry-over from other donors' samples. Each CDR3 is given with its conserved first and last residue. The D gene is left open where the match is weak. Rows give clone size only sometimes, using once, few, many, or a class for an expanded clone.

j_call: TRBJ1-2; v_call: TRBV5-4; cdr3_length: 17; clone_size: -; d_call: TRBD1; cdr3_aa: CASRPTGTGHGFYGYTF; cdr3_nt: TGTGCCAGCAGGCCTACCGGGACAGGCCATGGGTTTTATGGCTACACCTTC
j_call: TRBJ2-5; v_call: TRBV28; cdr3_length: 15; clone_size: -; d_call: TRBD2; cdr3_aa: CASSLAGGPVETQYF; cdr3_nt: TGTGCCAGCAGTTTAGCGGGGGGGCCTGTAGAGACCCAGTACTTC
j_call: TRBJ2-3; v_call: TRBV5-6; cdr3_length: 15; clone_size: -; d_call: -; cdr3_aa: CASSLRRGATDTQYF; cdr3_nt: TGTGCCAGCAGCTTAAGGAGGGGGGCTACAGATACGCAGTATTTT
j_call: TRBJ1-5; v_call: TRBV4-1; cdr3_length: 18; clone_size: -; d_call: TRBD1; cdr3_aa: CASSQGPGTGDSNQPQHF; cdr3_nt: TGCGCCAGCAGCCAAGGCCCGGGGACAGGGGATAGCAATCAGCCCCAGCATTTT
j_call: TRBJ2-7; v_call: TRBV4-1; cdr3_length: 15; clone_size: -; d_call: TRBD1; cdr3_aa: CASSQDPGTGIEQYF; cdr3_nt: TGCGCCAGCAGCCAAGACCCCGGGACAGGGATTGAGCAGTACTTC
j_call: TRBJ1-1; v_call: TRBV29-1; cdr3_length: 13; clone_size: -; d_call: -; cdr3_aa: CSVEGHLNTEAFF; cdr3_nt: TGCAGCGTTGAGGGACACCTGAACACTGAAGCTTTCTTT
j_call: TRBJ2-3; v_call: TRBV14; cdr3_length: 15; clone_size: -; d_call: -; cdr3_aa: CASSSGWGTTDTQYF; cdr3_nt: TGTGCCAGCAGCTCCGGTTGGGGGACCACAGATACGCAGTATTTT
j_call: TRBJ1-1; v_call: TRBV4-3; cdr3_length: 13; clone_size: -; d_call: TRBD1; cdr3_aa: CASSQDRGRGAFF; cdr3_nt: TGCGCCAGCAGCCAAGATCGGGGCAGGGGGGCTTTCTTT
j_call: TRBJ1-3; v_call: TRBV5-1; cdr3_length: 13; clone_size: -; d_call: -; cdr3_aa: CASSLSSGNTIYF; cdr3_nt: TGCGCCAGCAGCTTATCATCTGGAAACACCATATATTTT
j_call: TRBJ1-4; v_call: TRBV13; cdr3_length: 14; clone_size: -; d_call: -; cdr3_aa: CASSLRQAREKLFF; cdr3_nt: TGTGCCAGCAGCTTACGACAGGCGAGAGAAAAACTGTTTTTT
j_call: TRBJ1-5; v_call: TRBV9; cdr3_length: 15; clone_size: -; d_call: -; cdr3_aa: CASSVGAYSNQPQHF; cdr3_nt: TGTGCCAGCAGCGTTGGCGCATATAGCAATCAGCCCCAGCATTTT
j_call: TRBJ2-1; v_call: TRBV9; cdr3_length: 15; clone_size: once; d_call: TRBD1; cdr3_aa: CASSVDRGLYNEQFF; cdr3_nt: TGTGCCAGCAGCGTAGACAGGGGGCTCTACAATGAGCAGTTCTTC
j_call: TRBJ2-5; v_call: TRBV19; cdr3_length: 13; clone_size: -; d_call: -; cdr3_aa: CASSSDRGETQYF; cdr3_nt: TGTGCCAGTAGTAGTGACCGCGGGGAGACCCAGTACTTC
j_call: TRBJ2-7; v_call: TRBV5-4; cdr3_length: 16; clone_size: once; d_call: TRBD1; cdr3_aa: CASSFPIGGTGGEQYF; cdr3_nt: TGTGCCAGCAGCTTCCCGATCGGGGGGACAGGGGGCGAGCAGTACTTC
j_call: TRBJ2-5; v_call: TRBV4-3; cdr3_length: 15; clone_size: -; d_call: -; cdr3_aa: CASSQDSGLPETQYF; cdr3_nt: TGCGCCAGCAGCCAAGATTCGGGGCTCCCGGAGACCCAGTACTTC
j_call: TRBJ2-2; v_call: TRBV5-3; cdr3_length: 15; clone_size: -; d_call: -; cdr3_aa: CARSLAFGPTGELFF; cdr3_nt: TGTGCCAGAAGCTTGGCCTTTGGACCCACCGGGGAGCTGTTTTTT
j_call: TRBJ1-3; v_call: TRBV6-5; cdr3_length: 12; clone_size: -; d_call: -; cdr3_aa: CASSTGRNTIYF; cdr3_nt: TGTGCCAGCTCGACGGGCCGGAACACCATATATTTT
j_call: TRBJ1-1; v_call: TRBV5-1; cdr3_length: 13; clone_size: -; d_call: -; cdr3_aa: CASSLDRNTEAFF; cdr3_nt: TGCGCCAGCAGCCTAGACAGGAACACTGAAGCTTTCTTT
j_call: TRBJ2-1; v_call: TRBV4-2; cdr3_length: 17; clone_size: -; d_call: TRBD2; cdr3_aa: CASSQSLAGGDPHEQFF; cdr3_nt: TGTGCCAGCAGCCAATCGCTAGCGGGGGGCGATCCCCATGAGCAGTTCTTC
j_call: TRBJ2-7; v_call: TRBV7-2; cdr3_length: 12; clone_size: -; d_call: -; cdr3_aa: CASSFWANEQYF; cdr3_nt: TGTGCCAGCAGCTTTTGGGCTAACGAGCAGTACTTC
j_call: TRBJ2-1; v_call: TRBV30; cdr3_length: 14; clone_size: few; d_call: TRBD1; cdr3_aa: CAWSPGGSYNEQFF; cdr3_nt: TGTGCCTGGAGTCCAGGGGGCTCCTACAATGAGCAGTTCTTC
j_call: TRBJ2-3; v_call: TRBV6-5; cdr3_length: 14; clone_size: -; d_call: -; cdr3_aa: CASSYSIGERAQYF; cdr3_nt: TGTGCCAGCAGTTACTCGATTGGGGAGCGGGCGCAGTATTTT
j_call: TRBJ2-5; v_call: TRBV29-1; cdr3_length: 11; clone_size: -; d_call: -; cdr3_aa: CSVVPQETQYF; cdr3_nt: TGCAGCGTTGTGCCCCAGGAGACCCAGTACTTC
j_call: TRBJ1-1; v_call: TRBV7-9; cdr3_length: 14; clone_size: -; d_call: -; cdr3_aa: CASSLQQMNTEAFF; cdr3_nt: TGTGCCAGCAGCTTGCAACAGATGAACACTGAAGCTTTCTTT
j_call: TRBJ1-2; v_call: TRBV27; cdr3_length: 15; clone_size: -; d_call: -; cdr3_aa: CASSFLGGGNYGYTF; cdr3_nt: TGTGCCAGCAGTTTCCTCGGGGGGGGCAACTATGGCTACACCTTC
j_call: TRBJ1-1; v_call: TRBV10-3; cdr3_length: 13; clone_size: -; d_call: -; cdr3_aa: CAISAEGNTEAFF; cdr3_nt: TGTGCCATCAGTGCGGAGGGGAACACTGAAGCTTTCTTT
j_call: TRBJ1-3; v_call: TRBV13; cdr3_length: 13; clone_size: -; d_call: -; cdr3_aa: CASTGRAGNTIYF; cdr3_nt: TGTGCCAGCACCGGAAGGGCTGGAAACACCATATATTTT
j_call: TRBJ2-7; v_call: TRBV13; cdr3_length: 15; clone_size: -; d_call: -; cdr3_aa: CASSFFGRGDYEQYF; cdr3_nt: TGTGCCAGCAGCTTTTTTGGCAGGGGGGACTACGAGCAGTACTTC
j_call: TRBJ1-1; v_call: TRBV25-1; cdr3_length: 15; clone_size: few; d_call: -; cdr3_aa: CASSDHSSGGAEAFF; cdr3_nt: TGTGCCAGCAGTGACCACTCCTCTGGGGGGGCTGAAGCTTTCTTT
j_call: TRBJ1-6; v_call: TRBV18; cdr3_length: 15; clone_size: -; d_call: TRBD1; cdr3_aa: CASSERDSLISPLHF; cdr3_nt: TGTGCCAGCTCAGAAAGGGACAGTTTGATTTCACCCCTCCACTTT
j_call: TRBJ2-2; v_call: TRBV9; cdr3_length: 13; clone_size: -; d_call: -; cdr3_aa: CASSVQNTGELFF; cdr3_nt: TGTGCCAGCAGCGTTCAGAACACCGGGGAGCTGTTTTTT
j_call: TRBJ2-7; v_call: TRBV5-1; cdr3_length: 13; clone_size: -; d_call: -; cdr3_aa: CASSYGGSYEQYF; cdr3_nt: TGCGCCAGCAGCTACGGGGGTTCCTACGAGCAGTACTTC
j_call: TRBJ2-5; v_call: TRBV5-4; cdr3_length: 14; clone_size: -; d_call: TRBD2; cdr3_aa: CASSFGGGQETQYF; cdr3_nt: TGTGCCAGCAGCTTCGGCGGGGGCCAAGAGACCCAGTACTTC
j_call: TRBJ1-2; v_call: TRBV29-1; cdr3_length: 13; clone_size: once; d_call: -; cdr3_aa: CSVGETVDYGYTF; cdr3_nt: TGCAGCGTTGGGGAGACAGTGGACTATGGCTACACCTTC
j_call: TRBJ2-7; v_call: TRBV4-1; cdr3_length: 15; clone_size: once; d_call: -; cdr3_aa: CASSQAYRQTYEQYF; cdr3_nt: TGCGCCAGCAGCCAAGCCTATAGGCAAACCTACGAGCAGTACTTC
j_call: TRBJ2-7; v_call: TRBV19; cdr3_length: 14; clone_size: -; d_call: -; cdr3_aa: CASSIAGGSYEQYF; cdr3_nt: TGTGCCAGTAGTATAGCTGGCGGGTCCTACGAGCAGTACTTC
j_call: TRBJ1-2; v_call: TRBV30; cdr3_length: 14; clone_size: once; d_call: -; cdr3_aa: CAWSVLGLNYGYTF; cdr3_nt: TGTGCCTGGAGTGTACTGGGGTTAAACTATGGCTACACCTTC
j_call: TRBJ2-7; v_call: TRBV9; cdr3_length: 15; clone_size: few; d_call: TRBD1; cdr3_aa: CASSPGQEFSYEQYF; cdr3_nt: TGTGCCAGCAGCCCGGGACAGGAGTTCTCCTACGAGCAGTACTTC
j_call: TRBJ1-1; v_call: TRBV4-3; cdr3_length: 15; clone_size: -; d_call: -; cdr3_aa: CASSQDPIRSTEAFF; cdr3_nt: TGCGCCAGCAGCCAAGATCCCATAAGGAGCACTGAAGCTTTCTTT
j_call: TRBJ1-1; v_call: TRBV2; cdr3_length: 14; clone_size: -; d_call: TRBD1; cdr3_aa: CASSVGQMNTEAFF; cdr3_nt: TGTGCCAGCAGTGTGGGACAGATGAACACTGAAGCTTTCTTT
j_call: TRBJ1-1; v_call: TRBV19; cdr3_length: 14; clone_size: few; d_call: TRBD1; cdr3_aa: CASSPWTGVTEAFF; cdr3_nt: TGTGCCAGTAGTCCCTGGACAGGGGTTACTGAAGCTTTCTTT
j_call: TRBJ1-2; v_call: TRBV15; cdr3_length: 14; clone_size: -; d_call: -; cdr3_aa: CATSPDLIGYGYTF; cdr3_nt: TGTGCCACCAGCCCAGACTTAATCGGCTATGGCTACACCTTC
j_call: TRBJ1-6; v_call: TRBV5-1; cdr3_length: 13; clone_size: -; d_call: TRBD1; cdr3_aa: CASRGQSNSPLHF; cdr3_nt: TGCGCCAGCCGGGGACAGTCTAATTCACCCCTCCACTTT
j_call: TRBJ2-5; v_call: TRBV6-1; cdr3_length: 15; clone_size: -; d_call: -; cdr3_aa: CASREQTGRVETQYF; cdr3_nt: TGTGCCAGCAGGGAGCAGACAGGGAGGGTAGAGACCCAGTACTTC
j_call: TRBJ2-7; v_call: TRBV5-1; cdr3_length: 14; clone_size: -; d_call: TRBD1; cdr3_aa: CASCRDRGYYEQYF; cdr3_nt: TGCGCCAGCTGCCGGGACAGGGGGTACTACGAGCAGTACTTC
j_call: TRBJ1-2; v_call: TRBV27; cdr3_length: 15; clone_size: -; d_call: -; cdr3_aa: CASSPRRSSNYGYTF; cdr3_nt: TGTGCCAGCAGTCCCCGAAGGAGCTCTAACTATGGCTACACCTTC
j_call: TRBJ1-3; v_call: TRBV5-1; cdr3_length: 15; clone_size: -; d_call: -; cdr3_aa: CASSLVSGPGNTIYF; cdr3_nt: TGCGCCAGCAGCTTGGTTTCCGGGCCTGGAAACACCATATATTTT
j_call: TRBJ2-5; v_call: TRBV10-3; cdr3_length: 14; clone_size: -; d_call: -; cdr3_aa: CATHQPGSQETQYF; cdr3_nt: TGTGCCACCCATCAACCCGGCTCCCAAGAGACCCAGTACTTC
j_call: TRBJ2-5; v_call: TRBV5-1; cdr3_length: 12; clone_size: few; d_call: -; cdr3_aa: CASSLDGETQYF; cdr3_nt: TGCGCCAGCAGCTTGGATGGAGAGACCCAGTACTTC